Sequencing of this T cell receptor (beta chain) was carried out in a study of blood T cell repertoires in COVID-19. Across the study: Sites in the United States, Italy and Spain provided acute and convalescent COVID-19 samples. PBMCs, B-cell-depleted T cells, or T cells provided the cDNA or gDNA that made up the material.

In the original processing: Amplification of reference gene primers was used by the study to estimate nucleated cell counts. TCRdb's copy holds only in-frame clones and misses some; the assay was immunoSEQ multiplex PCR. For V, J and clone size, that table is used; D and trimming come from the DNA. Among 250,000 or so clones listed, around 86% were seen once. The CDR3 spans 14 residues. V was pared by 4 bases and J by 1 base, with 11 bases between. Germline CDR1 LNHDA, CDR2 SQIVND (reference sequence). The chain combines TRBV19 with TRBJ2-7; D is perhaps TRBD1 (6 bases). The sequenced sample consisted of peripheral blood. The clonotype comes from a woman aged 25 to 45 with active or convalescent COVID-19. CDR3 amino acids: CASSRAGASYEQYF. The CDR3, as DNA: TGTGCCAGTAGTAGGGCAGGGGCGTCCTACGAGCAGTACTTC.